These 26 T cell receptor beta chains were sequenced from one sample in a study of OX40 agonist ivuxolimab in advanced cancers. Sequenced by immunoSEQ multiplex PCR; TCRdb stores in-frame clones only, minus some. Of under 80,000 clones in the sample, 90% to 95% were seen once. The source material was CD4+ or CD8+ T cells sorted from blood, sampled in a trial of the OX40 agonist ivuxolimab. The receptors shown here come from an adult with an advanced solid tumor such as melanoma, head and neck, liver or kidney cancer.

The chain couples TRBV6-5 to TRBJ2-1; TRBD2 aligns across 10 bases. Germline V lookup: CDR1 MNHEY, CDR2 SVGAGI. V dropped 0 bases and J dropped 8; count of bases not matched to a gene: 7. The CDR3 loop spans 16 amino acids. The CDR3 sequence: CASSYSTLAGAYEQFF. DNA for the CDR3: TGTGCCAGCAGTTACTCGACCCTAGCGGGAGCGTATGAGCAGTTCTTC.

The rearrangement joins TRBV5-3 to TRBJ1-2; D not certain. TRBV5-3 is identified as an open reading frame with a role that is uncertain. This CDR3 has 12 amino acids. Between the trimmed V and J ends, which lost 0 bases and 6 bases, there was a span of 6 bases. The CDR3 DNA reads as TGTGCCAGAAGCTTGGTAGGGAATGGCTACACCTTC. It is translated as CARSLVGNGYTF.

V gene TRBV27 combines with J gene TRBJ2-6, with D tentatively TRBD2 (7 bases). Trimming cost V 5 bases and J 0 bases, with 20 bases left between them. The germline CDR1 and CDR2 sequences are MNHEY and SMNVEV (reference sequence). The CDR3 is 19 residues long. CDR3 amino acids: CASSPWGGAAPSGANVLTF. The CDR3, as DNA: TGTGCCAGCAGTCCCTGGGGGGGCGCGGCTCCCTCTGGGGCCAACGTCCTGACTTTC.

V gene TRBV9 combines with J gene TRBJ2-3; D possibly corresponds to TRBD2 (5 bases). Trimming shortened V by 3 bases and J by 2 bases, and 10 bases separated the two germline ends. The CDR3 is 14 amino acids. Germline V gene sequence: CDR1 SGDLS, CDR2 YYNGEE. The CDR3 nucleotides are TGTGCCAGCAGCGCCTCCGGGAACACAGATACGCAGTATTTT. Residues: CASSASGNTDTQYF.

This chain uses TRBV4-3 with TRBJ1-5, with D possibly matching TRBD1 (6 bases). The V gene lost 4 bases and the J gene lost 5 bases, with 18 bases spanning the gap. Germline CDR1 LGHNA, CDR2 YSLEER. This CDR3 spans 16 amino acids. The CDR3 nucleotides are TGCGCCAGCAGCCCTCACAGGGAAAAGCGGGATCAGCCCCAGCATTTT. Its translation: CASSPHREKRDQPQHF.

J is TRBJ1-1 and V is TRBV7-8, with no clear D. The CDR3 totals 15 residues. CDR1 is SGHVS and CDR2 is FQNEAQ in the germline V gene. V lost 8 bases, J lost 0 bases, and 16 bases lay in between. Here the CDR3 DNA reads TGTGCCAGCCACAAGGGAGAGGGAATGAACACTGAAGCTTTCTTT. This encodes CASHKGEGMNTEAFF.

The chain combines TRBV7-2 with TRBJ1-1; 7 nucleotides line up with TRBD1. CDR3 length: 19 amino acids. V was clipped by 1 base and J by 0 bases; unmatched bases: 14. The V gene's germline CDR1 is SGHTA and CDR2 FQGNSA. CDR3 loop: CASSLEEGQTYPLNTEAFF. CDR3 bases: TGTGCCAGCAGCTTAGAGGAGGGACAGACTTACCCCCTGAACACTGAAGCTTTCTTT.

V is TRBV28 and J is TRBJ1-6, with D unresolved. Germline CDR1 is MDHEN and CDR2 is SYDVKM. The CDR3 spans 14 residues. The V and J ends lost 7 bases and 7 bases respectively, with 14 bases between them. The DNA of the CDR3 is TGTGCCAGCACCTTCACGGGCAGGAATTCACCCCTCCACTTT. Protein product: CASTFTGRNSPLHF.

The chain joins TRBV28 to TRBJ1-2, with 8 positions matching TRBD1. Germline trimming cut 3 bases from V and 6 bases from J; bases unmatched to any gene: 3. The CDR3 length is 13 residues. Germline loops: CDR1 MDHEN, CDR2 SYDVKM. As DNA, the CDR3 is TGTGCCAGCAGTTTGGGGACAGGAGATGGCTACACCTTC. Its protein is CASSLGTGDGYTF.

The chain uses TRBV6-5 and TRBJ1-3; perhaps TRBD1 as D (6 bases). CDR1 and CDR2 (germline): MNHEY, SVGAGI. Between the trimmed V and J ends, which lost 7 bases and 0 bases, there was a span of 10 bases. This CDR3 has 14 amino acids. CDR3 sequence: CASTEGGSGNTIYF. The CDR3 coding sequence is TGTGCCAGCACCGAAGGGGGCTCTGGAAACACCATATATTTT.

The chain joins TRBV4-3 to TRBJ2-7; D call uncertain. Trimming stripped 0 bases from V and 0 bases from J, with 15 bases between. In germline, CDR1 is LGHNA, CDR2 YSLEER. CDR3 size: 17 residues. CDR3 sequence reads: CASSQDVVPVISYEQYF. The CDR3 DNA sequence: TGCGCCAGCAGCCAAGATGTAGTGCCAGTTATCTCCTACGAGCAGTACTTC.

This rearrangement joins TRBV4-3 to TRBJ1-2; 7 bases are a match to TRBD1. V lost 0 bases, J lost 6 bases, and 10 bases stayed unmatched. Germline CDR1 is LGHNA and CDR2 is YSLEER. This CDR3 comprises 16 residues. The CDR3 reads CASSQDTPGGADGYTF. CDR3 coding DNA: TGCGCCAGCAGCCAAGATACCCCAGGGGGGGCGGATGGCTACACCTTC.

The chain recombines TRBV5-4 with TRBJ1-6; no clear D. The CDR3 spans 15 residues. Germline CDR1 reads SGHNT; CDR2 reads YYREEE (reference sequence). V was pared by 2 bases and J by 8 bases, with 14 bases between. The DNA for the CDR3 is TGTGCCAGCAGCTTAGGTTTGGAAGAAGATTCACCCCTCCACTTT. It encodes CASSLGLEEDSPLHF. Complete variable domain (other parts from reference TRBV5-4 and TRBJ1-6): ETGVTQSPTHLIKTRGQQVTLRCSSQSGHNTVSWYQQALGQGPQFIFQYYREEENGRGNFPPRFSGLQFPNYSSELNVNALELDDSALYLCASSLGLEEDSPLHFGNGTRLTVT.

DNA for the CDR3: TGTGCCAGCAGTCCGCCCGTAAGGTTGGGCTACGAGCAGTACTTC. It codes for CASSPPVRLGYEQYF. This chain uses TRBV28 with TRBJ2-7; D gene unclear. The CDR3 loop spans 15 amino acids. Germline V gene data show CDR1 as MDHEN and CDR2 as SYDVKM. Between the trimmed V and J ends, which lost 5 bases and 3 bases, there was a span of 17 bases. The full variable domain, rest sourced from reference TRBV28 and TRBJ2-7, is DVKVTQSSRYLVKRTGEKVFLECVQDMDHENMFWYRQDPGLGLRLIYFSYDVKMKEKGDIPEGYSVSREKKERFSLILESASTNQTSMYLCASSPPVRLGYEQYFGPGTRLTVT.

This sequence joins TRBV7-9 and TRBJ2-2, with D perhaps matching TRBD2 (5 bases). Germline CDR1 reads SEHNR; CDR2 reads FQNEAQ (reference sequence). V lost 5 bases, J lost 3 bases, and 16 bases lay in between. This CDR3 spans 16 amino acids. The DNA of the CDR3 is TGTGCCAGCAGCCCCCTCCGCACCGGGGACACCGGGGAGCTGTTTTTT. Protein product: CASSPLRTGDTGELFF.

The gene calls are TRBV6-5 and TRBJ2-3; 8 bases align to TRBD2. Unmatched junction bases numbered 7, after V lost 6 bases and J lost 2 bases. This CDR3 is built from 15 residues. Germline-derived CDR1 and CDR2 are MNHEY and SVGAGI. The CDR3 here is CASRTTSGSTDTQYF. In DNA form, the CDR3 reads TGTGCCAGCAGGACCACTAGCGGTTCCACAGATACGCAGTATTTT.

The V gene is TRBV15, the J gene TRBJ2-1; 11 bases align to TRBD2. V lost 3 bases to trimming and J lost 5 bases; unmatched junction nucleotides: 3. The germline V gene has CDR1 LNHNV and CDR2 YYDKDF (reference sequence). The CDR3 has 15 residues. CDR3 bases: TGTGCCACCAGCAGTCCGGGACTAGCGGACAATGAGCAGTTCTTC. As protein: CATSSPGLADNEQFF.

This clone was counted once. This chain connects TRBV6-1 to TRBJ1-5; D is uncertain. The CDR3 has 14 amino acids. Per germline, CDR1 MNHNS and CDR2 SASEGT. V was cut by 1 base and J by 0 bases, with 4 bases left in between. For the CDR3, the DNA is TGTGCCAGCAGTGAAGTTTATAGCAATCAGCCCCAGCATTTT. This translates into CASSEVYSNQPQHF.

V is TRBV5-1 and J is TRBJ2-7, with 9 bases identical to TRBD1. Trimming removed 2 bases from V and 0 bases from J; junction bases left unmatched: 0. CDR1 and CDR2 (germline): SGHRS, YFSETQ. The CDR3 has 14 residues. The CDR3 DNA follows: TGCGCCAGCAGCTTACAGGGGGCCTCCTACGAGCAGTACTTC. It specifies CASSLQGASYEQYF.

This chain links TRBV7-2 with TRBJ2-7, with a weak D call TRBD2 (6 bases). Germline-derived CDR1 and CDR2 are SGHTA and FQGNSA. Trimming left V 5 bases short and J 6 bases short, with 11 bases between. The CDR3 sequence is 12 residues long. CDR3: CASSRPGGEQYF. CDR3 nucleotides: TGTGCCAGCAGCCGCCCCGGGGGCGAGCAGTACTTC.

The CDR3 DNA reads TGTGCCAGCAGGTGGAACACTGAAGCTTTCTTT. Encoded protein: CASRWNTEAFF. The chain has TRBV28 and TRBJ1-1; no reliable D call. V gave up 6 bases and J gave up 1 base, with 3 bases separating them. From germline, CDR1 is MDHEN and CDR2 SYDVKM. The CDR3 has 11 amino acids. The variable domain in full, completed from reference TRBV28 and TRBJ1-1, reads DVKVTQSSRYLVKRTGEKVFLECVQDMDHENMFWYRQDPGLGLRLIYFSYDVKMKEKGDIPEGYSVSREKKERFSLILESASTNQTSMYLCASRWNTEAFFGQGTRLTVV.

The J gene is TRBJ1-4, the V gene TRBV19; no definite D call. The germline V and J ends were trimmed by 7 bases and 0 bases, with 9 bases remaining between them. CDR1 is LNHDA, CDR2 SQIVND, per germline (reference sequence). This CDR3 spans 14 amino acids. The CDR3 region is CASKSRATNEKLFF. DNA of the CDR3: TGTGCCAGTAAATCCAGAGCAACTAATGAAAAACTGTTTTTT.

The rearrangement joins TRBV6-4 to TRBJ2-1; TRBD2 aligns across 7 bases. The germline V gene has CDR1 MRHNA and CDR2 SNTAGT. The CDR3 covers 14 residues. V shed 5 bases, J shed 8 bases, and the junction held 9 bases outside the gene matches. This chain's CDR3 is CASSRGRAEDEQFF. DNA for the CDR3: TGTGCCAGCAGTCGGGGGAGGGCCGAGGATGAGCAGTTCTTC.

This clone was seen just once. The V call is TRBV2, the J call TRBJ2-5; possible D gene TRBD2, 5 bases. Germline CDR1 SNHLY, CDR2 FYNNEI. This CDR3 is 12 amino acids long. Trimming cost V 5 bases and J 3 bases, with 7 bases left between them. CDR3: CASSRTEETQYF. Written as DNA, the CDR3 is TGTGCCAGCAGTCGGACTGAAGAGACCCAGTACTTC.

This clone was detected only once. This chain links TRBV18 with TRBJ2-7; TRBD1 agrees at 7 bases. After removal of 2 bases from V and 5 bases from J, the junction contained 6 bases not matched to a gene. This CDR3 region has 14 residues. Germline loops: CDR1 KGHSH, CDR2 LQKENI. CDR3 residues: CASSPGAGGNEQYF. The CDR3 nucleotides are TGTGCCAGCTCACCAGGGGCAGGGGGAAACGAGCAGTACTTC.

The chain combines TRBV18 with TRBJ2-5; D is undetermined. V lost 2 bases and J lost 1, with 14 bases in between. Germline loops: CDR1 KGHSH, CDR2 LQKENI. The CDR3 totals 16 residues. The CDR3 is CASSPSRLAGQETQYF. The CDR3, as DNA: TGTGCCAGCTCACCATCCCGTCTGGCAGGCCAAGAGACCCAGTACTTC.